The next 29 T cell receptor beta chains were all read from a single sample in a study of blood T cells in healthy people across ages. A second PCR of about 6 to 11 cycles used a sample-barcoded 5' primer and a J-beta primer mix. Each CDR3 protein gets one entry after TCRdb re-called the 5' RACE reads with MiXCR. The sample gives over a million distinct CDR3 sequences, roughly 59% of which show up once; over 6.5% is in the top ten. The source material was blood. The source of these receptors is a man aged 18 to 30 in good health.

Here the CDR3 reads CASSQVLTGANTGELFF. Written as DNA, the CDR3 is TGTGCCAGCAGCCAAGTCCTGACAGGGGCCAACACCGGGGAGCTGTTTTTT. This chain links TRBV4-2 with TRBJ2-2, with 8 nucleotides matching TRBD1. Germline CDR1 LGHNA, CDR2 YNFKEQ. The CDR3 contains 17 residues. V lost 1 base, J lost 2 bases, and 6 bases stayed unmatched.

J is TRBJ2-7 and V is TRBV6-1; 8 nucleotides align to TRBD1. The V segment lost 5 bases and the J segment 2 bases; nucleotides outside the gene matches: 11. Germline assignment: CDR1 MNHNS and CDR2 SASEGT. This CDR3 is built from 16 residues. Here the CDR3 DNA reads TGTGCCAGCAGTCCCCAGGGGGCGCGGGCCCCCTACGAGCAGTACTTC. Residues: CASSPQGARAPYEQYF.

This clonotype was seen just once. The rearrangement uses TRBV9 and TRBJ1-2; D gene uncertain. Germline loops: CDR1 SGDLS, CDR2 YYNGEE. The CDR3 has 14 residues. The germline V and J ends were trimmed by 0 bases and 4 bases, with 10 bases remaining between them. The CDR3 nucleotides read TGTGCCAGCAGCGTAGAAAAATCCGGCTATGGCTACACCTTC. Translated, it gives CASSVEKSGYGYTF.

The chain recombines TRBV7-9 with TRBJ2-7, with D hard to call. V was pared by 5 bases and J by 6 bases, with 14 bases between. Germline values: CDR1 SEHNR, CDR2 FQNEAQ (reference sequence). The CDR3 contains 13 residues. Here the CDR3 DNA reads TGTGCCAGCAGCCCCCTCGAGTACCGCGAGCAGTACTTC. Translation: CASSPLEYREQYF.

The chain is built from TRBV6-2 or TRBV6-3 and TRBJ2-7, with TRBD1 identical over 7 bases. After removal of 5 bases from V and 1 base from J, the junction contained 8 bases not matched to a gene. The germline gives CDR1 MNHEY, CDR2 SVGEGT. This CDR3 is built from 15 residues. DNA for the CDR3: TGTGCCAGCAGTACAGGGGTTCCGAGTTCCTACGAGCAGTACTTC. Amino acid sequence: CASSTGVPSSYEQYF.

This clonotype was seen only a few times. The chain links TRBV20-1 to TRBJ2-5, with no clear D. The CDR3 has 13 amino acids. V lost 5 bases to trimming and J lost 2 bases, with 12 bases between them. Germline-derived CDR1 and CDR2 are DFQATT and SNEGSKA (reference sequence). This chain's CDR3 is CSAYPDTQETQYF. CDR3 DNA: TGCAGTGCTTACCCGGATACTCAAGAGACCCAGTACTTC.

CDR3 in amino acids: CASSQERYHRRSLDGYTF. The CDR3 nucleotides are TGTGCCAGCAGCCAAGAGAGGTACCACCGGAGGTCCCTTGATGGCTACACCTTC. The chain recombines TRBV3-1 with TRBJ1-2; D remains unclear. The germline V gene encodes CDR1 LGHDT and CDR2 YNNKEL (reference sequence). This CDR3 contains 18 residues. V was trimmed by 0 bases and J by 6 bases, leaving 23 bases between them.

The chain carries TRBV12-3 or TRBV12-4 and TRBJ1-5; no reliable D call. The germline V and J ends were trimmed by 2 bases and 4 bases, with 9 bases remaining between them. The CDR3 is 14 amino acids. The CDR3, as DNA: TGTGCCAGCAGTTTATTGCTCCGTAATCAGCCCCAGCATTTT. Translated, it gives CASSLLLRNQPQHF.

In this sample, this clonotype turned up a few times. CDR3 sequence (DNA): TGTGCCAGCAGCTGGACACTTGTAGATACGCAGTATTTT. Translating it yields CASSWTLVDTQYF. This chain uses TRBV7-2 with TRBJ2-3; weak D call: TRBD1 (5 bases). The CDR3 is 13 residues long. The ends were cut back, 4 bases at V and 5 bases at J, with 10 bases in the middle. Per the germline V gene, CDR1 is SGHTA and CDR2 is FQGNSA.

In DNA, the CDR3 is TGTGCCAGCAGCCCCCGGCGCGGGGGGCTTAGCACAGATACGCAGTATTTT. Amino acid sequence: CASSPRRGGLSTDTQYF. The chain couples TRBV11-2 to TRBJ2-3; the match to TRBD2 covers 8 bases. V lost 5 bases to trimming and J lost 0 bases; unmatched junction nucleotides: 10. Germline CDR1 is SGHAT and CDR2 is FQNNGV. The CDR3 length is 17 residues.

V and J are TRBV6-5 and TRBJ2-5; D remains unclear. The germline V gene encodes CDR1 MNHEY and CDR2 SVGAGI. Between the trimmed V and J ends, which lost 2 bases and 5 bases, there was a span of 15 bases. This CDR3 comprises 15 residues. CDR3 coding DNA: TGTGCCAGCAGTTACGGTCGGAGACGAGAGGAGACCCAGTACTTC. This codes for CASSYGRRREETQYF.

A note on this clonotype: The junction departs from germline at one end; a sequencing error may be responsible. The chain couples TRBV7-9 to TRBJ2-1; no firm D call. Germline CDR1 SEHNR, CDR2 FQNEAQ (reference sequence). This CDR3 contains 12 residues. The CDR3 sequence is CANSFPTNEQFF. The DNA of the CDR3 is TGTGCCAACAGCTTCCCCACCAATGAGCAGTTCTTC.

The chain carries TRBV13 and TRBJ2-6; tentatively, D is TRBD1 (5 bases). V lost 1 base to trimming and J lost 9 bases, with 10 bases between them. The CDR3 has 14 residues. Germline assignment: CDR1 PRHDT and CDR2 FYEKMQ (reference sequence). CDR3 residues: CASSLDQGDNVLTF. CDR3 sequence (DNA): TGTGCCAGCAGCTTAGACCAGGGTGACAACGTCCTGACTTTC.

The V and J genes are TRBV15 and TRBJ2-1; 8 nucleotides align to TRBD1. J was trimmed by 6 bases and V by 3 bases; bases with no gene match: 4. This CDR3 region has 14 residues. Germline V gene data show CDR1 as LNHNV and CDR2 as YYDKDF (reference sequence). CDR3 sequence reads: CATSRGQEGNEQFF. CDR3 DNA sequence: TGTGCCACCAGCAGGGGACAGGAAGGCAATGAGCAGTTCTTC.

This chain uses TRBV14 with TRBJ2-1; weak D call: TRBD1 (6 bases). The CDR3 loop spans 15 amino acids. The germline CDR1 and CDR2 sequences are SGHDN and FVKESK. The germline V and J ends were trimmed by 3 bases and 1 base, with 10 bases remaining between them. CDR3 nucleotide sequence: TGTGCCAGCAGCCACACAGGGTGGTCCTACAATGAGCAGTTCTTC. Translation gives CASSHTGWSYNEQFF.

This CDR3 reads CASSPWQSGPSPTEAFF. The DNA for the CDR3 is TGTGCCAGCTCACCATGGCAGTCAGGCCCCTCCCCCACTGAAGCTTTCTTT. This chain links TRBV18 with TRBJ1-1; the D is unclear. The CDR3 consists of 17 residues. The germline V gene encodes CDR1 KGHSH and CDR2 LQKENI. Trimming removed 2 bases from V and 4 bases from J, with 20 bases in between.

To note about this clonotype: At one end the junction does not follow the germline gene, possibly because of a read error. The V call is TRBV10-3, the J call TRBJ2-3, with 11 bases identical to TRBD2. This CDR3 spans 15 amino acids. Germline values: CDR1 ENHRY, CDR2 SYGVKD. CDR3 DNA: TGTGCCGTCAGCCCAACTAGCGGGAGAGCAGATACGCAGTATTTT. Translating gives CAVSPTSGRADTQYF.

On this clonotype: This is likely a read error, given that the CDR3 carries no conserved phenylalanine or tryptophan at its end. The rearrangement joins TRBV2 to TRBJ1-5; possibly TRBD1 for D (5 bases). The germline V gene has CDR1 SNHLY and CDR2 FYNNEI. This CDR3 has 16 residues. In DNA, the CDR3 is TGTGCCAGCGGATTAGGGCAGGGCCTTAGCAATCACCCCCAGCATTTA. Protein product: CASGLGQGLSNHPQHL.

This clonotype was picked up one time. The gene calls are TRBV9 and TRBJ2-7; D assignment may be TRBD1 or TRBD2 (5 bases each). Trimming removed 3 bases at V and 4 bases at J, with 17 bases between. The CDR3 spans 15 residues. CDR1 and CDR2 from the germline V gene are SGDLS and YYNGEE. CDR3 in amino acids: CASSAGIGASYEQYF. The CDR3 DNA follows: TGTGCCAGCAGCGCCGGGATTGGGGCTAGTTACGAGCAGTACTTC.

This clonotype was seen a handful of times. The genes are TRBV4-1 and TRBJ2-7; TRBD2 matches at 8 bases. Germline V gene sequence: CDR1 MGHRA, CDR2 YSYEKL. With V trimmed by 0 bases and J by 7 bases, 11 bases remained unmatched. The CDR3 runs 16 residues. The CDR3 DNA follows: TGCGCCAGCAGCCAAGACCCGGGACTAGAGTCAGGAGAGCAGTACTTC. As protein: CASSQDPGLESGEQYF.

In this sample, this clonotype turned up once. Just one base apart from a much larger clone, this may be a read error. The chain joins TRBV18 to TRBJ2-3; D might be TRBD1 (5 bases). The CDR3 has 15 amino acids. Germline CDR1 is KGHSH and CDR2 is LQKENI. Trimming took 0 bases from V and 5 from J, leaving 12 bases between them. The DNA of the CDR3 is TGTGCCAGCTCACCACCGGACACCGAGGTAGATACGCAGTATTTT. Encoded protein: CASSPPDTEVDTQYF.

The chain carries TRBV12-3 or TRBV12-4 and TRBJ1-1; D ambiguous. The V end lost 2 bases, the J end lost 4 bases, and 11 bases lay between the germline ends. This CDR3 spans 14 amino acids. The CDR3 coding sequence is TGTGCCAGCAGTTTAAACCTAGCAGGCACTGAAGCTTTCTTT. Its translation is CASSLNLAGTEAFF.

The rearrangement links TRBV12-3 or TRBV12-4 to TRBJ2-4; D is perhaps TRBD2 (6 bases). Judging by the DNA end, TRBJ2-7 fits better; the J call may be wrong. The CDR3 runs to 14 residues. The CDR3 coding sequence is TGTGCCAGCAGTTTCGGGGGTCCCCCCTACGAGCAGTACTTC. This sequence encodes CASSFGGPPYEQYF.

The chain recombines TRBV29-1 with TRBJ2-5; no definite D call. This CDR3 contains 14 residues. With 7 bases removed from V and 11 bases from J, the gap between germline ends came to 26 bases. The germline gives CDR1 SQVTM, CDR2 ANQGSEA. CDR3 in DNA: TGCAGCGCCGACGCAGCCCCCCGCTACAATGAGCAGTACTTC. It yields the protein CSADAAPRYNEQYF.

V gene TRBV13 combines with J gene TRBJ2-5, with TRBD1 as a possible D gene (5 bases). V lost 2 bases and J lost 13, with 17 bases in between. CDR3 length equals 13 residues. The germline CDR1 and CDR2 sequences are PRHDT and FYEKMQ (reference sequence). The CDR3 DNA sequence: TGTGCCAGCAGCTTAATGGGGCTGCCCGAGTTGTACTTC. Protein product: CASSLMGLPELYF.

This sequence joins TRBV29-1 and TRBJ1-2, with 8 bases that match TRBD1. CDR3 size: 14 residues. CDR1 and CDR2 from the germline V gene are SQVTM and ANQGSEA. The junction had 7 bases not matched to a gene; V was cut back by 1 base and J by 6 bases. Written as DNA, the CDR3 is TGCAGCGTTGAAGGGACAGGGAGTCGTGATGGCTACACCTTC. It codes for CSVEGTGSRDGYTF.

The CDR3 DNA reads as TGTGCCAGCAGCATCGGCAGACCGGGACAAAAGAACACTGAAGCTTTCTTT. Translating gives CASSIGRPGQKNTEAFF. This chain joins TRBV7-6 and TRBJ1-1; a weak D match, TRBD1 (6 bases). V shed 5 bases and J shed 1 base, with 20 bases lying between them. The germline V gene has CDR1 SGHVS and CDR2 FNYEAQ. The CDR3 extends over 17 amino acids.

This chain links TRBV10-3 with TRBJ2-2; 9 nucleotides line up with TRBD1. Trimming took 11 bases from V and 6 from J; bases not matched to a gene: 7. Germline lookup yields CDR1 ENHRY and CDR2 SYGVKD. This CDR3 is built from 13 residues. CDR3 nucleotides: TGTGCCGCGACAGGGGGGTGGCCCGGGGAGCTGTTTTTT. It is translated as CAATGGWPGELFF.

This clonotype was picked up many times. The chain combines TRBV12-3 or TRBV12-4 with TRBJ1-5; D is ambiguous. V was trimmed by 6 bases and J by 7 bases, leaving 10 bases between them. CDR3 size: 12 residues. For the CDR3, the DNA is TGTGCCAGCAGGCAAGGAGGGCAGCCCCAGCATTTT. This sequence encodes CASRQGGQPQHF.